This TCR beta chain was retrieved from a study of blood T cell repertoires in COVID-19. Study summary: The United States, Italy and Spain were the sources of the acute and convalescent COVID-19 samples. Sources were T cells, B-cell-depleted T cells, or PBMCs; the material itself was cDNA or gDNA.

Methods used by the authors: By means of reference gene primer amplification, nucleated cell counts were estimated. The protocol was immunoSEQ multiplex PCR, while the TCRdb copy is restricted to in-frame clones and leaves out a portion. That table furnishes V, J and clone size, whereas the DNA furnished D and trimming. The repertoire includes approximately 120,000 clones, approximately 85% of them detected once, and 6.6% sits in the top ten. This CDR3 comprises 15 residues. Trimming removed 3 bases from V and 4 bases from J, with 16 bases in between. Germline CDR1 reads DFQATT; CDR2 reads SNEGSKA (reference sequence).

The clonotype comes from a man aged 80 or over with active or convalescent COVID-19. Sequencing was performed on peripheral blood. The chain has TRBV20-1 and TRBJ2-1; TRBD1 is a possible D gene (6 bases). In DNA form, the CDR3 reads TGCAGTGCTAGTCCCACAGGGAGAACATACAATGAGCAGTTCTTC. Amino acid sequence: CSASPTGRTYNEQFF.